The source of this TCR beta chain is a study of T-cell memory formation after mild COVID-19. Study-level information: TCR clusters were largely donor specific.

The CDR3 has 13 residues. V dropped 3 bases and J dropped 2 bases, with 9 bases sitting between them. Germline V gene lookup returns CDR1 DFQATT and CDR2 SNEGSKA (reference sequence). One entry per CDR3 protein results from TCRdb running MiXCR on the 5' RACE reads. The table has 200,000 to 250,000 distinct CDR3 sequences, roughly 14% seen once. Notes on this clonotype: Its specificity is not known.

Study results and limitations: Day 15 to 85 contracting clones showed balanced CD4/CD8; day 15 to 37 expanders favored CD4+. Among clones peaking at day 37 in the second wave, SARS-CoV-2 specificity remained unconfirmed.

Sequencing was done on a sample of PBMCs or a T cell subset sorted from them (not recorded which). The rearrangement joins TRBV20-1 to TRBJ2-3; D is undetermined. The sequence came from an adult woman who had mild COVID-19 (a few samples of this study predate the infection). Cell type and time point are not known. CDR3 sequence reads: CSASTPTTDTQYF. The CDR3 nucleotides are TGCAGTGCTAGTACCCCCACCACAGATACGCAGTATTTT.